This section outlines one T cell receptor beta chain sequence together with its context. Germline V lookup: CDR1 MNHEY, CDR2 SMNVEV (reference sequence). The CDR3 totals 15 residues. V dropped 4 bases and J dropped 3 bases, with 12 bases sitting between them. The sample belongs to a study of blood T cells in healthy people across ages. About the research overall: Through template switching, about one barcoded beta molecule was captured per two T cells, as measured in model experiments.

It was with a sample-barcoded 5' primer and a J-beta primer mix that a second PCR of roughly 7 to 11 cycles was run. From the 5' RACE reads, TCRdb called clonotypes with MiXCR, one entry per CDR3 protein. The table has 550,000 to 750,000 distinct CDR3 sequences, around 20% seen once. The sample taken for sequencing was blood. This chain joins TRBV27 and TRBJ1-4; D remains unclear. This sequence originates from a man aged 65 to 79 in good health. The DNA for the CDR3 is TGTGCCAGCAGTTCCCGGGAGTCGGCTAATGAAAAACTGTTTTTT. Translation gives CASSSRESANEKLFF.